Here is one TCR beta chain with its context. The antigen it recognizes is unknown. No much larger clone exists at a distance of one base, and base qualities are not known. The immunoSEQ Assay, a bias-controlled multiplex PCR, was used to amplify TCRbeta CDR3 regions from genomic DNA. The paper's data handling went like this. The number of nucleated cells in each sample was estimated from the amplification of reference gene primers within the assay. Sequence reads were collapsed and filtered to measure the absolute abundance of every unique TCRbeta CDR3 rearrangement. Productive Simpson clonality was computed per sample as the square root of Simpson's diversity index over productive rearrangements. The table comes from immuneACCESS by way of TCRdb, which keeps in-frame sequences with V and J called. Part of the clones is missing from these tables; in studies checked, under half for an unresolved V gene and the rest for unknown reasons. V and J calls and clone size are copied from that table; D and trimming were computed from the DNA. For this sample there are about 140,000 clones; just under 90% appear just once. Of the sample, approximately 9.9% falls within the top ten clones.

Each collaborating institution followed its own protocols to collect whole blood in K2EDTA tubes. Collaborator samples were shipped for TCRbeta analysis as frozen whole blood, isolated PBMCs, or DNA extracted from either sample type. This sample is drawn from a study of blood T cell repertoires in COVID-19 (dated by TCRdb to the early 2020s). Background on the whole study: The collaborator samples originated in the United States, Italy and Spain and spanned the acute and convalescent phases of COVID-19. Sample metadata almost always included a de-identified subject ID, COVID-19 status, age in years and sex. Subjects who had been exposed to COVID-19, were actively infected with it, or had recovered from it provided the deeply sampled blood TCRbeta repertoires that made up the dataset. The repertoires were released in a freely available public database meant as a resource for research on the immune response to SARS-CoV-2. HLA class I and class II types, where available, came from metadata supplied by the sample provider rather than from assay-based typing. The samples were drawn from two sources: the first 160 participants of the ongoing ImmuneRACE study, and 1,200 or so subjects contributed by 6 global collaborators. The prospective study material was composed of cDNA or gDNA derived from T cells, B-cell-depleted T cells, or PBMCs. What the study reported, not specific to this receptor: Clinical and demographic metadata were provided uncurated, with the amount varying by source and participant.

The CDR3 goes from the cysteine to the phenylalanine over 15 residues. Only the CDR3 region is kept as DNA, spanning 45 bases read in frame from base 1. The germline V gene encodes CDR1 SGHDT and CDR2 YYEEEE. V is cut back by 4 bases and J by 3 bases, with 6 bases in the junction unmatched. The rearranged chain carries TRBV5-6 and TRBJ1-2; a stretch of 10 junction bases matches TRBD1. This receptor was obtained from a woman aged 80 or over with acute or convalescent COVID-19. The sequenced sample was peripheral blood. The bases read TGTGCCAGCAGCCCCCGGACAGGGGGACACTATGGCTACACCTTC. It encodes CASSPRTGGHYGYTF.